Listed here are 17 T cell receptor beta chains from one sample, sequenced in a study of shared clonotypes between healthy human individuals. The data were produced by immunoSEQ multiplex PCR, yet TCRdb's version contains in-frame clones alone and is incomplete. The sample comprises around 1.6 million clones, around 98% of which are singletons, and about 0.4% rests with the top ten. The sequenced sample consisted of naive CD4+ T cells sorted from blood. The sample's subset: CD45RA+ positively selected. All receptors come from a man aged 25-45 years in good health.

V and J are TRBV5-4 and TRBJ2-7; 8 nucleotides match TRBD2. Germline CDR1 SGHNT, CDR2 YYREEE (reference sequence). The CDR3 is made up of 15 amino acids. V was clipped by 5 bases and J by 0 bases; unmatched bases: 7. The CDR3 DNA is TGTGCCAGCAGATTCGCGGGAGGTACCTCCTACGAGCAGTACTTC. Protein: CASRFAGGTSYEQYF.

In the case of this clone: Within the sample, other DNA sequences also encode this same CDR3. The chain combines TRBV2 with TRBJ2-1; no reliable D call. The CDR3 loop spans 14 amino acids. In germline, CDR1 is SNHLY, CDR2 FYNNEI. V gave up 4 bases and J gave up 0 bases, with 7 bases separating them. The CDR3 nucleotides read TGTGCCAGCAGTGGGTTGAGCTCCTACAATGAGCAGTTCTTC. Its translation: CASSGLSSYNEQFF.

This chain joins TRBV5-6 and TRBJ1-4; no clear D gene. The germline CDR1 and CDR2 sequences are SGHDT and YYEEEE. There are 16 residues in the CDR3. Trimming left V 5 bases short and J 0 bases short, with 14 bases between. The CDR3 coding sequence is TGTGCCAGCAGTCTTATAGACCGAGCAACTAATGAAAAACTGTTTTTT. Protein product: CASSLIDRATNEKLFF.

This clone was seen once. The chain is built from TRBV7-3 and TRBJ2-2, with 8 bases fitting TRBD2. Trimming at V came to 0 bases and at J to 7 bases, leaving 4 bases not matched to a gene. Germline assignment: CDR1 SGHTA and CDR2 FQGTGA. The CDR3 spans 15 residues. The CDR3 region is CASSLTREGSGELFF. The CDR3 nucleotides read TGTGCCAGCAGCTTAACCCGGGAGGGGAGCGGGGAGCTGTTTTTT.

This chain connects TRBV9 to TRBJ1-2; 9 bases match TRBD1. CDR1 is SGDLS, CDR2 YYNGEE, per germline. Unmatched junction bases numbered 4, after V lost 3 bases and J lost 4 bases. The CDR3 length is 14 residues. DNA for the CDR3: TGTGCCAGCAGCGAACAGGGGGCCGGCTATGGCTACACCTTC. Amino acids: CASSEQGAGYGYTF.

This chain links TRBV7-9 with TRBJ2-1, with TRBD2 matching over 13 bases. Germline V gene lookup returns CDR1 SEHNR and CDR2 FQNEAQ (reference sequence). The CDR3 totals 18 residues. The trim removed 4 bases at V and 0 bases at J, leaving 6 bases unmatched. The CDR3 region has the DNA TGTGCCAGCAGCTACCCTCGGACTAGCGGGAGCTCCTACAATGAGCAGTTCTTC. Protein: CASSYPRTSGSSYNEQFF.

Here the CDR3 DNA reads TGTGCCAGCAGCAATATGGGGGGAAATACGCAGTATTTT. The encoded protein is CASSNMGGNTQYF. This chain uses TRBV9 with TRBJ2-3; D possibly corresponds to TRBD2 (6 bases). The CDR3 has 13 residues. Germline lookup yields CDR1 SGDLS and CDR2 YYNGEE. V lost 4 bases, J lost 7 bases, and 13 bases lay in between.

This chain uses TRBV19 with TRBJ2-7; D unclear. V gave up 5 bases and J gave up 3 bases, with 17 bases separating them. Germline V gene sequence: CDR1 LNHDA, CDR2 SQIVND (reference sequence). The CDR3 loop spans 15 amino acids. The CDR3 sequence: CASSRVFTSLYEQYF. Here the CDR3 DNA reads TGTGCCAGTAGTCGGGTCTTCACGTCTCTCTACGAGCAGTACTTC.

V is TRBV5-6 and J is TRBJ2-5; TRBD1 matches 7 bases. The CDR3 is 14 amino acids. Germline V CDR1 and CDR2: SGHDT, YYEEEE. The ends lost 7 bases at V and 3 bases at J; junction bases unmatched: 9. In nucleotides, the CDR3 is TGTGCCAGCCACAGGGGCCGGTTTAAAGAGACCCAGTACTTC. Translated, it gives CASHRGRFKETQYF. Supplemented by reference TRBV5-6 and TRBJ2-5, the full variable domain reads DAGVTQSPTHLIKTRGQQVTLRCSPKSGHDTVSWYQQALGQGPQFIFQYYEEEERQRGNFPDRFSGHQFPNYSSELNVNALLLGDSALYLCASHRGRFKETQYFGPGTRLLVL.

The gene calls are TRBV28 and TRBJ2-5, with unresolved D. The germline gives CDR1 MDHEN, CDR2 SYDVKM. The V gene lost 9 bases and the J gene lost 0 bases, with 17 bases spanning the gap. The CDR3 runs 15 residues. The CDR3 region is CASHVMGSHQETQYF. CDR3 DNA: TGTGCCAGTCACGTTATGGGGTCCCACCAAGAGACCCAGTACTTC.

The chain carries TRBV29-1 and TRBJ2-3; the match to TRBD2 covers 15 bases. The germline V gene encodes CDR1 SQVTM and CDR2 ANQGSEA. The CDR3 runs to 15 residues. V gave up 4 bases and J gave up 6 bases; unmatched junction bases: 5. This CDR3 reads CSVAGTSGRRDTQYF. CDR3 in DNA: TGCAGCGTTGCCGGGACTAGCGGGAGGAGGGATACGCAGTATTTT.

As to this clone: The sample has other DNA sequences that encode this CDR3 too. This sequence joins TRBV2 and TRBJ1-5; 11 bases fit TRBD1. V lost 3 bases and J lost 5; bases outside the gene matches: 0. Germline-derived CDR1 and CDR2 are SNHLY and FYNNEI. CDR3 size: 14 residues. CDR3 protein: CASSEGQGDQPQHF. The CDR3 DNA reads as TGTGCCAGCAGTGAGGGACAGGGGGATCAGCCCCAGCATTTT.

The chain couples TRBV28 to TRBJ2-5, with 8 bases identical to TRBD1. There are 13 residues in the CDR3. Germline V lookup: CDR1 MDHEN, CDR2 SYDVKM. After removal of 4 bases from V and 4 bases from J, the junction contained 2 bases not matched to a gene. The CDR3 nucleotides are TGTGCCAGCAGTTCGACAGGGGCAGAGACCCAGTACTTC. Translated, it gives CASSSTGAETQYF.

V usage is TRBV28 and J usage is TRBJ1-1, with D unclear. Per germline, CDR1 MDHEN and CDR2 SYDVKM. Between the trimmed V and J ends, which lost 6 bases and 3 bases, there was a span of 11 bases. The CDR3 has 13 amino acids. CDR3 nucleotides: TGTGCCAGCAGAGTCTGGGTTTACACTGAAGCTTTCTTT. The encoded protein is CASRVWVYTEAFF.

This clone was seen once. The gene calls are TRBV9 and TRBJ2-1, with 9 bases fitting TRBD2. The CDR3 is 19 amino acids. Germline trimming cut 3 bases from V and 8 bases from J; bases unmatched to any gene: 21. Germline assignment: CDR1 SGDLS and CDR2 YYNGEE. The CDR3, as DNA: TGTGCCAGCAGCGCACAGCGCCAGGGGCCTCTAGCGGGACCATATGAGCAGTTCTTC. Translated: CASSAQRQGPLAGPYEQFF.

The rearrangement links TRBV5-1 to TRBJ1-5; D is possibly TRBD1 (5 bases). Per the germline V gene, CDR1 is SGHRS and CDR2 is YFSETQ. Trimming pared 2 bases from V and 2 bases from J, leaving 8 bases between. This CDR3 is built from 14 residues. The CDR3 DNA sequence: TGCGCCAGCAGCTTTCGGGGCGGCAATCAGCCCCAGCATTTT. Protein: CASSFRGGNQPQHF.

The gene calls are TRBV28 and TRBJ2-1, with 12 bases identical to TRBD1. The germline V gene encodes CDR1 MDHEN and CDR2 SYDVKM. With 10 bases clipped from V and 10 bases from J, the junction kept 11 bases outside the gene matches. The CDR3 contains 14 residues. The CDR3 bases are TGTGCCACCCAGACCGGGACAGGGGGCGTCGAGCAGTTCTTC. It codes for CATQTGTGGVEQFF.